The T cell receptor beta chain under discussion was sequenced for a study of human T cells and chemical hapten exposure. Study-level information: Readings were taken at 6 days from patch tests that had applied 0.01% DPC to the upper back. Findings and caveats of the study: Sensitizing with DPC caused no change in TCRs above 1 in 1000 frequency. There were significantly more large CDR3 similarity clusters among expanded TCRs than among controls.

Via MiXCR, TCRdb re-called the RACE reads, giving one row per CDR3 protein. The sample gives some 74,000 distinct CDR3 sequences, 12% to 15% of which show up once; approximately 4.6% is in the top ten. This clonotype was observed at least ten times. The antigen is undetermined. The time point is: pre-sensitization, week 0. Treatment indicated: therapeutic diphenylcyclopropenone sensitization with weekly scalp DPC. Venepuncture was done earlier than the placement of each patch test. V was cut by 6 bases and J by 7 bases, with 15 bases left in between. There are 13 residues in the CDR3. V and J are TRBV12-3 or TRBV12-4 and TRBJ1-2; D gene ambiguous. The material sequenced was whole blood, taken in connection with sensitization to the hapten diphenylcyclopropenone (DPC). This TCR was sampled from a woman aged 45-59 years with alopecia areata. Some clones in this sample may be carry-over from other donors' samples. The CDR3 nucleotides read TGTGCCAGCAGCACTACAGTGTTAGCTGGCTACACCTTC. Its translation is CASSTTVLAGYTF.